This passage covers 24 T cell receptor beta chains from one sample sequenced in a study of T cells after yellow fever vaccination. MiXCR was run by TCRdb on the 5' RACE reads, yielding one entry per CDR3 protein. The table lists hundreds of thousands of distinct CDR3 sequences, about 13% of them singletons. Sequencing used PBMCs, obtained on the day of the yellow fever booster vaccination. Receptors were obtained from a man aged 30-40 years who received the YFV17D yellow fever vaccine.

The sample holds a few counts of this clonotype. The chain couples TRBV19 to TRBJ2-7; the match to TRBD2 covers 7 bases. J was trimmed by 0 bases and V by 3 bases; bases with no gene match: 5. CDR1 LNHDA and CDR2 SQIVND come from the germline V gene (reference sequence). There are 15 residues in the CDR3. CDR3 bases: TGTGCCAGTAGTATCCTAGCGGAAGGCTCCTACGAGCAGTACTTC. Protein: CASSILAEGSYEQYF.

In DNA form, the CDR3 reads TGTGCCAGCAAGGAGAGGGGCAATTCACCCCTCCACTTT. Encoded protein: CASKERGNSPLHF. The V gene is TRBV27, the J gene TRBJ1-6; a weak D match, TRBD1 (5 bases). Germline V gives CDR1 MNHEY, CDR2 SMNVEV (reference sequence). The V end lost 7 bases, the J end lost 7 bases, and 11 bases lay between the germline ends. The CDR3 spans 13 residues.

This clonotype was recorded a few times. CDR3 sequence (DNA): TGCAGCGTCACGGGTACGGATAGCACAGATACGCAGTATTTT. Its translation is CSVTGTDSTDTQYF. The chain uses TRBV29-1 and TRBJ2-3; D call uncertain. Germline V gives CDR1 SQVTM, CDR2 ANQGSEA. The V end was cut by 6 bases, the J end by 0 bases, with 13 bases between. This CDR3 is built from 14 residues.

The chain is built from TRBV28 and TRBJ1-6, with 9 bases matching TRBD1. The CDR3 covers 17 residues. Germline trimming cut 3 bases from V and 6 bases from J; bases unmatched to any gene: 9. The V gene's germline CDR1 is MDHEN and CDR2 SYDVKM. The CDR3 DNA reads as TGTGCCAGCAGTTTTATCCCCGGACAGGGGTCTAATTCACCCCTCCACTTT. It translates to CASSFIPGQGSNSPLHF.

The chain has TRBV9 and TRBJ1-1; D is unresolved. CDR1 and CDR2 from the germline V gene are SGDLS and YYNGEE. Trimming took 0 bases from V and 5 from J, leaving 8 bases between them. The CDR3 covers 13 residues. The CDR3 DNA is TGTGCCAGCAGCGTAGATCCGGGTACTGAAGCTTTCTTT. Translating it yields CASSVDPGTEAFF.

This CDR3 is CASSLGATNADTQYF. For the CDR3, the DNA is TGTGCCAGCAGTTTAGGGGCCACTAATGCAGATACGCAGTATTTT. The chain is built from TRBV27 and TRBJ2-3; D is perhaps TRBD1 (5 bases). The CDR3 length is 15 residues. Germline loops: CDR1 MNHEY, CDR2 SMNVEV (reference sequence). V lost 2 bases and J lost 4, with 13 bases in between.

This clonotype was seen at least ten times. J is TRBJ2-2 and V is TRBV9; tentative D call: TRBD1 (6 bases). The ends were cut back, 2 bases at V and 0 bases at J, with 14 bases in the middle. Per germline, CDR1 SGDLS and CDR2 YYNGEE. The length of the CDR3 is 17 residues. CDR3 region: CASSVARGSTNTGELFF. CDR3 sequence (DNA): TGTGCCAGCAGCGTTGCCAGGGGCAGCACGAACACCGGGGAGCTGTTTTTT.

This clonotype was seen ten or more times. This CDR3 reads CATLAGAYTGELFF. CDR3 DNA: TGTGCCACCCTAGCGGGAGCTTACACCGGGGAGCTGTTTTTT. The chain joins TRBV6-5 to TRBJ2-2; 10 bases map to TRBD2. The CDR3 runs 14 residues. Germline-derived CDR1 and CDR2 are MNHEY and SVGAGI. V shed 10 bases, J shed 3 bases, and the junction held 5 bases outside the gene matches.

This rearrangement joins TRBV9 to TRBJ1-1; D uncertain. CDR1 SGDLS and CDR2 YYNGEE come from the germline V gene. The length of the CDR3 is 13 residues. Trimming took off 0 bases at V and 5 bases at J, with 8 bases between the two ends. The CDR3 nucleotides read TGTGCCAGCAGCGTAGATATGGCTACTGAAGCTTTCTTT. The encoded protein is CASSVDMATEAFF.

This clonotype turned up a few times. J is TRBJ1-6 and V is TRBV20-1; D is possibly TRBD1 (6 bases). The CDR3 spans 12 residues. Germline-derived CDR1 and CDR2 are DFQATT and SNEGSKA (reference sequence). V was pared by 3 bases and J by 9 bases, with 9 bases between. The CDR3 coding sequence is TGCAGTGCTAGGACAGGCGGTTCACCCCTCCACTTT. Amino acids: CSARTGGSPLHF.

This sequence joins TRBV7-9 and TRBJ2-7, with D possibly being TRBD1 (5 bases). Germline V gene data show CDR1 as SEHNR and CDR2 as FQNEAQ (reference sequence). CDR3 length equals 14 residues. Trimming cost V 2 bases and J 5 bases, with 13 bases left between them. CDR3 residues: CASSLTGTWDEQYF. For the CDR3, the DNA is TGTGCCAGCAGCTTAACAGGAACGTGGGACGAGCAGTACTTC. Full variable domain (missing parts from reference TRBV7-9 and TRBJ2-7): DTGVSQNPRHKITKRGQNVTFRCDPISEHNRLYWYRQTLGQGPEFLTYFQNEAQLEKSRLLSDRFSAERPKGSFSTLEIQRTEQGDSAMYLCASSLTGTWDEQYFGPGTRLTVT.

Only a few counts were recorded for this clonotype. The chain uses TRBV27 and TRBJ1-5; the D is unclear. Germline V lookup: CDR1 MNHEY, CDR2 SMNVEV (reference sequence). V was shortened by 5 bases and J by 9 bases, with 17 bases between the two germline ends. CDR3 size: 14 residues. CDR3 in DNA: TGTGCCAGCAGTCGTGATGGACTTGCTCGGCCCCAGCATTTT. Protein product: CASSRDGLARPQHF.

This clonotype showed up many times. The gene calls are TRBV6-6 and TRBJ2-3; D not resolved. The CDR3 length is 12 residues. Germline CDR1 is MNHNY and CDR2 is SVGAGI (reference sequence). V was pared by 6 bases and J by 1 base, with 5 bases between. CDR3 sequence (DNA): TGTGCCAGCAGGCAGGGCACAGATACGCAGTATTTT. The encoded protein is CASRQGTDTQYF.

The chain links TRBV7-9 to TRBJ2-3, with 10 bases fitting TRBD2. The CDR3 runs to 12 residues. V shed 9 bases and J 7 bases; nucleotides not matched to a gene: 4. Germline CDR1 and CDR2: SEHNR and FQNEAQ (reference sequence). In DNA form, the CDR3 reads TGTGCCAGTTTTAGCGGGAGGAATACGCAGTATTTT. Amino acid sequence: CASFSGRNTQYF.

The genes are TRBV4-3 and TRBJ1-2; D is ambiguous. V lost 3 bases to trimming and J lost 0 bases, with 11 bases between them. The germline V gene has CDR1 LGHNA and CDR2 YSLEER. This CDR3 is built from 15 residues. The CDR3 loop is CASSQGGFANYGYTF. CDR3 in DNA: TGCGCCAGCAGCCAGGGAGGGTTCGCTAACTATGGCTACACCTTC.

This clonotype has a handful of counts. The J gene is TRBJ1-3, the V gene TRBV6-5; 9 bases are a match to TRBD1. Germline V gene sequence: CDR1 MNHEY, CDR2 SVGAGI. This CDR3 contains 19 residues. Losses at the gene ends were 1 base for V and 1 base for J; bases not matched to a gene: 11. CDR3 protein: CASSYFGQGRKGSGNTIYF. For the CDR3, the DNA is TGTGCCAGCAGTTACTTCGGACAGGGGCGAAAAGGGTCTGGAAACACCATATATTTT.

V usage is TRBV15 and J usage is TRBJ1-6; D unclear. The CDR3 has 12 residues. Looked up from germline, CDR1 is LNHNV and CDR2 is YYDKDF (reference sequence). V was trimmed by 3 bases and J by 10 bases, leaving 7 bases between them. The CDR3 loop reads CATSRAASPLHF. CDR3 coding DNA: TGTGCCACCAGCAGGGCCGCCTCACCCCTCCACTTT.

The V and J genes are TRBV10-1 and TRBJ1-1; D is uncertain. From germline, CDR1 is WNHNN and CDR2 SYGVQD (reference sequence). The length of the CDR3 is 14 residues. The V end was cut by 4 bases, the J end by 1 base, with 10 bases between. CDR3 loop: CASSGQAPNTEAFF. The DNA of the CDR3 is TGCGCCAGCAGTGGGCAGGCGCCGAACACTGAAGCTTTCTTT.

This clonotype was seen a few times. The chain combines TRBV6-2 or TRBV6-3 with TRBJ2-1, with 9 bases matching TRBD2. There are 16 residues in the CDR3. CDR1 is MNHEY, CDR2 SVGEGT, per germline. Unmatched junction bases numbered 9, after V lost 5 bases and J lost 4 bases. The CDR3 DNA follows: TGTGCCAGCAGTCAGGGGACTAGCCGGAATTACAATGAGCAGTTCTTC. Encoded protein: CASSQGTSRNYNEQFF.

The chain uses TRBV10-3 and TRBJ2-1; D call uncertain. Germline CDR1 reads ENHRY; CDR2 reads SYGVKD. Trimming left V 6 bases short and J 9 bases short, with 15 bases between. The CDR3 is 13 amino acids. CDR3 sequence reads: CAISTLLASEQFF. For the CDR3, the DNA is TGTGCCATCAGCACCCTTCTCGCGTCTGAGCAGTTCTTC.

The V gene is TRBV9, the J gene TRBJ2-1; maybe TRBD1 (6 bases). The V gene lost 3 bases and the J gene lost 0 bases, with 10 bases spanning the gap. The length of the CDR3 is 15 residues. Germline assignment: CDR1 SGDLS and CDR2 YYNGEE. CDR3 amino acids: CASSGRDTSYNEQFF. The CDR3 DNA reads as TGTGCCAGCAGCGGCCGGGACACCTCCTACAATGAGCAGTTCTTC. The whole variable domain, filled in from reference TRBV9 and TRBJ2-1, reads DSGVTQTPKHLITATGQRVTLRCSPRSGDLSVYWYQQSLDQGLQFLIQYYNGEERAKGNILERFSAQQFPDLHSELNLSSLELGDSALYFCASSGRDTSYNEQFFGPGTRLTVL.

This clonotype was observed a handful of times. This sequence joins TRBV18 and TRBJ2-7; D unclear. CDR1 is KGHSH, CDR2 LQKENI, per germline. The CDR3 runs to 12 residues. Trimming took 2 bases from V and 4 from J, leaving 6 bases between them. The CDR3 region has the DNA TGTGCCAGCTCACCAAGTATATACGAGCAGTACTTC. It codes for CASSPSIYEQYF. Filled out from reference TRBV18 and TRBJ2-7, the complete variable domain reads NAGVMQNPRHLVRRRGQEARLRCSPMKGHSHVYWYRQLPEEGLKFMVYLQKENIIDESGMPKERFSAEFPKEGPSILRIQQVVRGDSAAYFCASSPSIYEQYFGPGTRLTVT.

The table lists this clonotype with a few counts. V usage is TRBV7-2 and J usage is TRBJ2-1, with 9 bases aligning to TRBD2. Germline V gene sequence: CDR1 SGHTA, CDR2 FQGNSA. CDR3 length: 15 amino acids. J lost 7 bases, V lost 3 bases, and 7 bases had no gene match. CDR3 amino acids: CASSFGFAGGNEQFF. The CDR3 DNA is TGTGCCAGCAGCTTTGGGTTCGCGGGAGGGAATGAGCAGTTCTTC.

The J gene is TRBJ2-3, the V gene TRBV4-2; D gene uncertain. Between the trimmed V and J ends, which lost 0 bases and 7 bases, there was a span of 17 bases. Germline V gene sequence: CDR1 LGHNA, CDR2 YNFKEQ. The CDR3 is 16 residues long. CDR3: CASSQEGPGFQYTQYF. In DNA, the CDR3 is TGTGCCAGCAGCCAAGAAGGCCCCGGTTTTCAGTATACGCAGTATTTT.